Sequencing of this T cell receptor (beta chain) was carried out in a study of T cell repertoires in cytomegalovirus infection. In the study overall: Well-studied HLA-B-restricted CMV epitopes were used in the study alongside recently identified HLA-C-restricted ones. From public TCR beta signatures came an indication of both CMV infection and matching HLA type.

This clonotype was seen at least ten times. The antigen remains undetermined. TCRdb redid the calling of the reads with MiXCR, one entry per CDR3 protein. The sample comprises about 770,000 distinct CDR3 sequences, under 35% of which are singletons, and roughly 13% rests with the top ten. The origin of this receptor is a human donor in good health (CMV status not recorded). Some clones in this sample may be carry-over from other donors' samples. Sequenced here: cultured CD8+ T cells from PBMCs, sampled from culture after CMV antigen stimulation.

CDR3 sequence (DNA): TGTGCCAGCAGCTTAGGTTCAATAGGGTACGAGCAGTACTTC. Translated, it gives CASSLGSIGYEQYF. V usage is TRBV7-2 and J usage is TRBJ2-7; no reliable D call. With 1 base removed from V and 4 bases from J, the gap between germline ends came to 11 bases. The CDR3 is made up of 14 amino acids. Looked up from germline, CDR1 is SGHTA and CDR2 is FQGNSA.